This entry features one T cell receptor beta chain sequence. Its antigen is unidentified. The sample originates from a study of T cells after yellow fever vaccination. Overall study results and limits: At around 96% for CD4 and approximately 88% for CD8, most primary-vaccination clones showed up again after the booster.

5'RACE template switching generated TCR cDNA, adding a universal primer site and UMIs. From the 5' RACE reads, TCRdb called clonotypes with MiXCR, one entry per CDR3 protein. The table includes fewer than 650,000 distinct CDR3 sequences, around a fifth detected once. Trimming left V 5 bases short and J 3 bases short, with 11 bases between. CDR1 SGHTA and CDR2 FQGNSA come from the germline V gene. The CDR3 runs to 13 residues. The sequenced sample was PBMCs, obtained 21 days after the first yellow fever vaccination. The sequence came from a man between 18 and 35 years old who received the YFV17D yellow fever vaccine. This sequence joins TRBV7-2 and TRBJ2-7; the D gene is possibly TRBD1 (5 bases). The DNA for the CDR3 is TGTGCCAGCAGCCTGGACAATCGCTACGAGCAGTACTTC. It specifies CASSLDNRYEQYF.